The 12 T cell receptor beta chains below all came from one sample that was sequenced in a study of blood T cell repertoires in COVID-19. Clones were sequenced by immunoSEQ multiplex PCR, and TCRdb holds only the in-frame ones, with some missing. The top ten clones hold 1.5% of a sample with around 190,000 clones, about 80% of them seen once. Sequencing was done on a sample of peripheral blood. The receptors come from a human donor in a cohort sampled during active COVID-19.

This clone was found a few times. This sequence joins TRBV20-1 and TRBJ1-1; no clear D gene. V was clipped by 5 bases and J by 6 bases, with 10 bases between them. The CDR3 spans 11 residues. Germline V CDR1 and CDR2: DFQATT, SNEGSKA (reference sequence). The CDR3 region is CSAPGLPEAFF. CDR3 in DNA: TGCAGTGCTCCAGGATTACCTGAAGCTTTCTTT.

The chain has TRBV19 and TRBJ2-7; the D is unclear. From germline, CDR1 is LNHDA and CDR2 SQIVND (reference sequence). V dropped 3 bases and J dropped 0 bases, with 9 bases sitting between them. The CDR3 loop spans 14 amino acids. CDR3 sequence reads: CASSIGLASYEQYF. In DNA form, the CDR3 reads TGTGCCAGTAGTATCGGTTTAGCCTCCTACGAGCAGTACTTC.

Remarks on this clone: The sample carries other DNA sequences with the same CDR3. This chain links TRBV7-9 with TRBJ1-1, with 7 bases that match TRBD1. The CDR3 is 14 amino acids. The V segment lost 3 bases and the J segment 2 bases; nucleotides outside the gene matches: 3. Per the germline V gene, CDR1 is SEHNR and CDR2 is FQNEAQ (reference sequence). CDR3 region: CASSFSGGNTEAFF. For the CDR3, the DNA is TGTGCCAGCAGCTTCTCAGGGGGTAACACTGAAGCTTTCTTT.

The chain is built from TRBV6-7 and TRBJ2-7; a possible D gene is TRBD2 (7 bases). TRBV6-7 belongs to the ORF category, with a function that is uncertain. Trimming shortened V by 11 bases and J by 5 bases, and 16 bases separated the two germline ends. The CDR3 contains 12 residues. CDR3 bases: TGTGCCCGAGGTAGGGGGGGCGACGAGCAGTACTTC. This gives the protein CARGRGGDEQYF.

A word on this clone: A read error may account for a junction end that differs from germline. The sample holds other DNA sequences that translate to the same CDR3. The chain has TRBV6-5 and TRBJ2-1; D is possibly TRBD2 (6 bases). This CDR3 comprises 15 residues. Germline V gene data show CDR1 as MNHEY and CDR2 as SVGAGI. The CDR3 coding sequence is TGTGCTAGCACCCATCTGGGGGAGGCCTACAATGAGCAGTTCTTC. The encoded protein is CASTHLGEAYNEQFF.

This chain links TRBV5-1 with TRBJ2-1, with 12 bases identical to TRBD2. Germline-derived CDR1 and CDR2 are SGHRS and YFSETQ. Trimming took 0 bases from V and 4 from J; bases not matched to a gene: 8. This CDR3 contains 18 residues. CDR3 coding DNA: TGCGCCAGCAGCTTGGCGTCTAGCGGGAGGGCCCGATACAATGAGCAGTTCTTC. Encoded protein: CASSLASSGRARYNEQFF.

In DNA, the CDR3 is TGTGCCAGCAGCCAAGAACTAGCGGGAGGGCCGGGCACAGATACGCAGTATTTT. It is translated as CASSQELAGGPGTDTQYF. The chain joins TRBV4-2 to TRBJ2-3; 13 bases map to TRBD2. The CDR3 runs 18 residues. Germline CDR1 is LGHNA and CDR2 is YNFKEQ. V shed 0 bases and J 1 base; nucleotides not matched to a gene: 4.

V gene TRBV9 combines with J gene TRBJ2-7; the match to TRBD2 covers 8 bases. Trimming at V came to 4 bases and at J to 3 bases, leaving 9 bases not matched to a gene. Germline CDR1 is SGDLS and CDR2 is YYNGEE. The CDR3 loop spans 15 amino acids. Written as DNA, the CDR3 is TGTGCCAGCAGCCCATTCGGGAGGGAACACTACGAGCAGTACTTC. Translation: CASSPFGREHYEQYF.

V gene TRBV10-2 combines with J gene TRBJ2-7, with TRBD1 matching 11 bases. CDR1 is WSHSY, CDR2 SAAADI, per germline. V trimming: 2 bases; J trimming: 0 bases; junction bases outside the gene matches: 18. The CDR3 runs to 21 residues. The CDR3 spells CASSETRPDRGRGYSSYEQYF. CDR3 sequence (DNA): TGCGCCAGCAGTGAGACCCGCCCGGACAGGGGGCGAGGTTATTCCTCCTACGAGCAGTACTTC.

This chain links TRBV7-2 with TRBJ1-5; D is ambiguous. The V and J ends lost 7 bases and 2 bases respectively, with 9 bases between them. The CDR3 runs 13 residues. Germline lookup yields CDR1 SGHTA and CDR2 FQGNSA. CDR3 in DNA: TGTGCCAGCAAAGCGGACGGCAATCAGCCCCAGCATTTT. Protein product: CASKADGNQPQHF.

The chain couples TRBV25-1 to TRBJ2-3, with 8 bases that match TRBD2. This CDR3 region has 18 residues. Germline V gene lookup returns CDR1 MGHDK and CDR2 SYGVNS. V shed 4 bases, J shed 0 bases, and the junction held 12 bases outside the gene matches. Written as DNA, the CDR3 is TGTGCCAGCAGTGCACCTGGGACTAGGGGTATTAGCACAGATACGCAGTATTTT. This sequence encodes CASSAPGTRGISTDTQYF.

The chain employs TRBV28 and TRBJ1-2, with a weak D call TRBD1 (5 bases). This CDR3 spans 12 amino acids. Germline loops: CDR1 MDHEN, CDR2 SYDVKM. Trimming took off 8 bases at V and 2 bases at J, with 9 bases between the two ends. The CDR3 loop reads CASGKGNYGYTF. The CDR3 DNA reads TGTGCCAGCGGTAAGGGGAACTATGGCTACACCTTC.